Below, 17 T cell receptor beta chains from the same sample are listed, as sequenced in a study of lymphopenia after photon versus proton radiotherapy. The assay was immunoSEQ multiplex PCR, and TCRdb's table has in-frame clones only and misses some. The sample records 70,000 or so clones, just under 95% being singletons. The material sequenced was peripheral blood, taken from a patient treated with photon-based radiotherapy. Source of these receptors: a woman between 35 and 50 years old with cholangiocarcinoma.

The chain employs TRBV30 and TRBJ2-1; 7 bases are shared with TRBD2. This CDR3 is 11 amino acids long. J was trimmed by 13 bases and V by 4 bases; bases with no gene match: 7. Germline V lookup: CDR1 GTSNPN, CDR2 SVGIG (reference sequence). The CDR3 is CAWNRGRAQFF. As DNA, the CDR3 is TGTGCCTGGAATCGGGGGAGGGCCCAGTTCTTC. The whole variable domain, filled in from reference TRBV30 and TRBJ2-1, reads SQTIHQWPATLVQPVGSPLSLECTVEGTSNPNLYWYRQAAGRGLQLLFYSVGIGQISSEVPQNLSASRPQDRQFILSSKKLLLSDSGFYLCAWNRGRAQFFGPGTRLTVL.

This clone has just one count. The genes are TRBV19 and TRBJ2-1; the D gene could be TRBD1 or TRBD2 (5 bases each). Trimming shortened V by 10 bases and J by 2 bases, and 24 bases separated the two germline ends. Germline values: CDR1 LNHDA, CDR2 SQIVND (reference sequence). The CDR3 runs to 17 residues. The CDR3 DNA is TGTGCCACCAGCCCCACCTCCGCCGGGGCCCCCTACAATGAGCAGTTCTTC. Translating it yields CATSPTSAGAPYNEQFF.

The genes are TRBV25-1 and TRBJ1-4; TRBD1 is a possible D gene (5 bases). The germline gives CDR1 MGHDK, CDR2 SYGVNS. This CDR3 is 15 amino acids long. The ends were cut back, 6 bases at V and 1 base at J, with 12 bases in the middle. CDR3 nucleotide sequence: TGTGCCAGCAGCCATACAAGGGGAACTAATGAAAAACTGTTTTTT. Translating gives CASSHTRGTNEKLFF.

V and J are TRBV7-2 and TRBJ2-7; 10 bases align to TRBD2. The CDR3 is 17 amino acids. V lost 6 bases, J lost 7 bases, and 18 bases stayed unmatched. CDR1 and CDR2 from the germline V gene are SGHTA and FQGNSA. CDR3 sequence reads: CASSSRATSGTGYEQYF. The CDR3 region has the DNA TGTGCCAGCAGTTCACGGGCAACTAGCGGGACTGGATATGAGCAGTACTTC.

This chain links TRBV15 with TRBJ1-2; 8 bases line up with TRBD1. Trimming took 5 bases from V and 7 from J; bases not matched to a gene: 12. CDR1 and CDR2 from the germline V gene are LNHNV and YYDKDF (reference sequence). CDR3 length: 15 amino acids. The DNA of the CDR3 is TGTGCCACCAGCCCACCAGACAGGGGCGTTAGTGGCTACACCTTC. This translates into CATSPPDRGVSGYTF.

The CDR3 DNA is TGTGCCAGCACCCCGGGCCGGACAGGGGTGGGCACCGGGGAGCTGTTTTTT. This gives the protein CASTPGRTGVGTGELFF. The chain has TRBV25-1 and TRBJ2-2, with 9 bases aligning to TRBD1. CDR3 length: 17 residues. The V segment lost 7 bases and the J segment 4 bases; nucleotides outside the gene matches: 13. CDR1 MGHDK and CDR2 SYGVNS come from the germline V gene.

The chain combines TRBV28 with TRBJ1-1, with D uncertain. Looked up from germline, CDR1 is MDHEN and CDR2 is SYDVKM. V was trimmed by 7 bases and J by 3 bases, leaving 18 bases between them. The CDR3 spans 15 residues. This chain's CDR3 is CASTRRTAGHTEAFF. In nucleotides, the CDR3 is TGTGCCAGCACACGTCGGACCGCCGGGCACACTGAAGCTTTCTTT. The whole variable domain, remainder taken from reference TRBV28 and TRBJ1-1, is DVKVTQSSRYLVKRTGEKVFLECVQDMDHENMFWYRQDPGLGLRLIYFSYDVKMKEKGDIPEGYSVSREKKERFSLILESASTNQTSMYLCASTRRTAGHTEAFFGQGTRLTVV.

The chain employs TRBV7-9 and TRBJ1-3; D not resolved. The germline gives CDR1 SEHNR, CDR2 FQNEAQ (reference sequence). V was shortened by 0 bases and J by 0 bases, with 9 bases between the two germline ends. This CDR3 has 16 amino acids. The CDR3 region is CASSLASSPSGNTIYF. The CDR3 DNA sequence: TGTGCCAGCAGCTTAGCGTCCAGTCCCTCTGGAAACACCATATATTTT.

This clone was seen only once. The chain is built from TRBV30 and TRBJ1-2; D not resolved. V was pared by 2 bases and J by 5 bases, with 6 bases between. The CDR3 sequence is 11 residues long. CDR1 is GTSNPN and CDR2 is SVGIG in the germline V gene (reference sequence). CDR3 sequence reads: CAWSFLYGYTF. The CDR3, as DNA: TGTGCCTGGAGTTTCCTGTATGGCTACACCTTC.

The gene calls are TRBV9 and TRBJ2-2, with D possibly matching TRBD1 (5 bases). There are 12 residues in the CDR3. Per germline, CDR1 SGDLS and CDR2 YYNGEE. The ends were cut back, 7 bases at V and 3 bases at J, with 7 bases in the middle. The CDR3 protein is CASLGDTGELFF. The DNA for the CDR3 is TGTGCCAGCCTAGGGGACACCGGGGAGCTGTTTTTT.

This sequence joins TRBV28 and TRBJ2-5, with a possible D match to TRBD1 (6 bases). Germline CDR1 reads MDHEN; CDR2 reads SYDVKM. The CDR3 has 15 residues. Trimming stripped 2 bases from V and 5 bases from J, with 15 bases between. The chain's CDR3 is CASSLPVTGIETQYF. The DNA for the CDR3 is TGTGCCAGCAGTTTACCGGTAACAGGGATTGAGACCCAGTACTTC. Full variable domain (rest looked up from reference TRBV28 and TRBJ2-5): DVKVTQSSRYLVKRTGEKVFLECVQDMDHENMFWYRQDPGLGLRLIYFSYDVKMKEKGDIPEGYSVSREKKERFSLILESASTNQTSMYLCASSLPVTGIETQYFGPGTRLLVL.

The rearrangement uses TRBV6-1 and TRBJ1-6; 9 positions agree with TRBD1. Per germline, CDR1 MNHNS and CDR2 SASEGT. After removal of 8 bases from V and 7 bases from J, the junction contained 6 bases not matched to a gene. The CDR3 loop spans 14 amino acids. The CDR3 protein is CASEAGTGNSPLHF. CDR3 sequence (DNA): TGTGCCAGCGAGGCCGGGACAGGGAATTCACCCCTCCACTTT.

The rearrangement uses TRBV7-8 and TRBJ1-2; D gene unclear. This CDR3 contains 13 residues. V was cut by 5 bases and J by 4 bases, with 11 bases left in between. Germline CDR1 SGHVS, CDR2 FQNEAQ. The CDR3 DNA follows: TGTGCCAGCAGCCCATTCTCAAGCTATGGCTACACCTTC. This codes for CASSPFSSYGYTF.

V is TRBV18 and J is TRBJ1-2; perhaps TRBD1 as D (5 bases). CDR3 length: 16 amino acids. V lost 3 bases and J lost 0, with 14 bases in between. Germline assignment: CDR1 KGHSH and CDR2 LQKENI. In DNA, the CDR3 is TGTGCCAGCTCACCCTTACGTGGGACCGCTAACTATGGCTACACCTTC. Translation gives CASSPLRGTANYGYTF.

The rearrangement uses TRBV2 and TRBJ1-6; D remains unclear. Looked up from germline, CDR1 is SNHLY and CDR2 is FYNNEI. V lost 4 bases and J lost 3, with 10 bases in between. The CDR3 sequence is 15 residues long. CDR3 region: CASSVQVVYNSPLHF. The CDR3 DNA reads TGTGCCAGCAGTGTCCAGGTCGTCTATAATTCACCCCTCCACTTT.

V usage is TRBV29-1 and J usage is TRBJ1-1; D call uncertain. The V and J ends lost 4 bases and 0 bases respectively, with 9 bases between them. The CDR3 extends over 13 amino acids. Germline values: CDR1 SQVTM, CDR2 ANQGSEA. CDR3 residues: CSVVPLMNTEAFF. In DNA form, the CDR3 reads TGCAGCGTTGTACCGCTCATGAACACTGAAGCTTTCTTT.

This rearrangement joins TRBV27 to TRBJ2-1; no firm D call. V lost 2 bases, J lost 0 bases, and 11 bases lay in between. The CDR3 runs to 16 residues. Germline CDR1 reads MNHEY; CDR2 reads SMNVEV (reference sequence). CDR3 protein: CASSLTAGSSYNEQFF. Written as DNA, the CDR3 is TGTGCCAGCAGTTTAACCGCCGGTAGCTCCTACAATGAGCAGTTCTTC.